This TCR beta chain was sequenced for a study of blood T cell repertoires in COVID-19. As processed by the authors: Counts of nucleated cells, estimated from reference gene primer amplification, were obtained. The protocol was immunoSEQ multiplex PCR, while the TCRdb copy is restricted to in-frame clones and leaves out a portion. Clone size and V and J calls were adopted from that table, with D and trimming inferred from the DNA. Here the sample spans 45,000 to 65,000 clones, around 89% being singletons. CDR3 size: 12 residues. Between the trimmed V and J ends, which lost 3 bases and 5 bases, there was a span of 8 bases.

This receptor was identified in a human donor in a cohort sampled during active COVID-19. The chain uses TRBV12-3 or TRBV12-4 and TRBJ2-7; D is uncertain. Sequenced: peripheral blood. For the CDR3, the DNA is TGTGCCAGCAGTTTCAGCGTCCACGAGCAGTACTTC. Encoded protein: CASSFSVHEQYF.